Shown below are 31 T cell receptor beta chains from a single sample sequenced in a study of T cell changes during pregnancy in multiple sclerosis. Data came from immunoSEQ multiplex PCR; TCRdb stores just in-frame clones and leaves some out. The table has about 59,000 clones, about 92% seen once. Sequenced here: peripheral blood, sampled in the first trimester of pregnancy. Receptor source: a female donor with multiple sclerosis, enrolled in a pregnancy study.

The CDR3 loop is CASSLVGGPVNEQFF. In DNA form, the CDR3 reads TGTGCCAGCAGCTTGGTGGGAGGGCCAGTAAATGAGCAGTTCTTC. The rearrangement joins TRBV5-5 to TRBJ2-1; 7 bases are shared with TRBD2. CDR1 is SGHKS and CDR2 is YYEKEE in the germline V gene (reference sequence). This CDR3 comprises 15 residues. The V and J ends lost 0 bases and 7 bases, in that order; junction bases with no gene match: 7.

On this clone: Germline and junction disagree at one end, which may indicate a read error. The CDR3 spells CASSQSGGRSGPF. The DNA for the CDR3 is TGCGCCAGCAGTCAATCGGGAGGGCGTTCCGGCCCGTTC. This chain joins TRBV23-1 and TRBJ2-4; the match to TRBD2 covers 7 bases. TRBV23-1 qualifies as an ORF whose function is uncertain. The CDR3 length is 13 residues.

The chain uses TRBV28 and TRBJ2-1; 7 nucleotides agree with TRBD2. V lost 6 bases, J lost 4 bases, and 9 bases stayed unmatched. The CDR3 has 15 amino acids. CDR1 is MDHEN, CDR2 SYDVKM, per germline. In DNA form, the CDR3 reads TGTGCCAGCAGCCGTTCGGGACTACGTTACAATGAGCAGTTCTTC. Its translation: CASSRSGLRYNEQFF.

This rearrangement joins TRBV7-2 to TRBJ2-3, with D perhaps TRBD2 (6 bases). The CDR3 spans 12 residues. CDR1 is SGHTA and CDR2 is FQGNSA in the germline V gene. V lost 5 bases to trimming and J lost 5 bases, with 8 bases between them. The CDR3 region is CASSQAGDTQYF. DNA for the CDR3: TGTGCCAGCAGCCAAGCGGGAGATACGCAGTATTTT.

The rearrangement uses TRBV9 and TRBJ2-1; 11 positions agree with TRBD2. Trimming at V came to 0 bases and at J to 0 bases, leaving 11 bases not matched to a gene. The germline V gene has CDR1 SGDLS and CDR2 YYNGEE. The CDR3 is made up of 20 amino acids. The CDR3 is CASSVEGTSGPGSSYNEQFF. The DNA of the CDR3 is TGTGCCAGCAGCGTAGAGGGGACTAGCGGCCCCGGTAGCTCCTACAATGAGCAGTTCTTC.

This sequence joins TRBV2 and TRBJ2-2; no reliable D call. Germline V gene lookup returns CDR1 SNHLY and CDR2 FYNNEI. V lost 5 bases and J 4 bases, leaving 11 bases between the germline ends. The CDR3 is 14 amino acids. The CDR3 DNA is TGTGCCAGCAGTCCGGGTCCGAGCACCGGGGAGCTGTTTTTT. This translates into CASSPGPSTGELFF.

Only a few counts were recorded for this clone. This chain joins TRBV19 and TRBJ2-7; tentatively, D is TRBD1 (7 bases). Germline CDR1 is LNHDA and CDR2 is SQIVND (reference sequence). This CDR3 contains 16 residues. V gave up 6 bases and J gave up 1 base, with 19 bases separating them. This CDR3 reads CASSPNTAGGSYEQYF. The DNA of the CDR3 is TGTGCCAGTAGCCCTAATACGGCAGGGGGGTCCTACGAGCAGTACTTC.

V is TRBV5-1 and J is TRBJ2-2; possibly TRBD1 for D (6 bases). V gave up 4 bases and J gave up 6 bases, with 10 bases separating them. The CDR3 spans 13 residues. Germline V lookup: CDR1 SGHRS, CDR2 YFSETQ. The CDR3 coding sequence is TGCGCCAGCAGCCCACAGGGAGCCGGGGAGCTGTTTTTT. Protein: CASSPQGAGELFF.

The chain links TRBV27 to TRBJ2-1; a weak D match, TRBD1 (6 bases). Per germline, CDR1 MNHEY and CDR2 SMNVEV (reference sequence). Trimming removed 6 bases at V and 5 bases at J, with 23 bases between. This CDR3 contains 17 residues. As DNA, the CDR3 is TGTGCCAGCAGCCTCTGGAAGGTGACAGGTCCTAACAATGAGCAGTTCTTC. Encoded protein: CASSLWKVTGPNNEQFF.

V and J are TRBV5-1 and TRBJ1-2, with 9 bases lining up with TRBD1. This CDR3 has 15 residues. CDR1 and CDR2 (germline): SGHRS, YFSETQ. After removal of 1 base from V and 3 bases from J, the junction contained 4 bases not matched to a gene. CDR3 in DNA: TGCGCCAGCAGCTTGCTGGGACAGGGCGACTATGGCTACACCTTC. Its protein is CASSLLGQGDYGYTF.

The chain couples TRBV18 to TRBJ1-4; no reliable D call. Germline lookup yields CDR1 KGHSH and CDR2 LQKENI. The CDR3 consists of 15 residues. V dropped 2 bases and J dropped 2 bases, with 9 bases sitting between them. CDR3 nucleotides: TGTGCCAGCTCACCAGAGAGATGGACTAATGAAAAACTGTTTTTT. Translation: CASSPERWTNEKLFF.

The V gene is TRBV18, the J gene TRBJ2-7, with D perhaps TRBD2 (6 bases). The CDR3 runs to 15 residues. V was trimmed by 4 bases and J by 7 bases, leaving 20 bases between them. From germline, CDR1 is KGHSH and CDR2 LQKENI. The CDR3 protein is CASSLRREGLIEQYF. The CDR3 DNA is TGTGCCAGCTCACTTAGGCGGGAAGGTTTGATTGAGCAGTACTTC.

This chain connects TRBV7-2 to TRBJ2-7; 8 bases align to TRBD2. The length of the CDR3 is 15 residues. In germline, CDR1 is SGHTA, CDR2 FQGNSA. The ends lost 5 bases at V and 0 bases at J; junction bases unmatched: 6. CDR3 sequence reads: CASSPTSATSYEQYF. DNA of the CDR3: TGTGCCAGCAGCCCGACTAGCGCGACCTCCTACGAGCAGTACTTC.

The rearrangement joins TRBV5-6 to TRBJ1-4; D might be TRBD1 (5 bases). The germline V and J ends were trimmed by 4 bases and 7 bases, with 17 bases remaining between them. Germline V gene sequence: CDR1 SGHDT, CDR2 YYEEEE. The CDR3 runs to 15 residues. CDR3 region: CASSQGTPVPEKLFF. CDR3 sequence (DNA): TGTGCCAGCAGCCAAGGGACTCCGGTTCCTGAAAAACTGTTTTTT.

This clone came up a few times. The chain combines TRBV4-1 with TRBJ2-2; perhaps TRBD2 as D (5 bases). V was trimmed by 2 bases and J by 4 bases, leaving 11 bases between them. This CDR3 region has 15 residues. Germline V lookup: CDR1 MGHRA, CDR2 YSYEKL. Written as DNA, the CDR3 is TGCGCCAGCAGCCAATATGAGGGAAGCACCGGGGAGCTGTTTTTT. Protein sequence: CASSQYEGSTGELFF.

J is TRBJ2-5 and V is TRBV5-8, with TRBD2 as a possible D gene (7 bases). The CDR3 is made up of 15 amino acids. CDR1 is SGHTS, CDR2 YDEGEE, per germline. The V and J ends lost 0 bases and 1 base respectively, with 10 bases between them. The CDR3 loop is CASSLGGGSQETQYF. Written as DNA, the CDR3 is TGTGCCAGCAGCTTGGGGGGGGGCTCCCAAGAGACCCAGTACTTC.

V is TRBV7-2 and J is TRBJ1-4; tentative D call: TRBD1 (6 bases). CDR3 length equals 15 residues. Deletions cut 0 bases from V and 3 bases from J, with 8 bases between. Germline CDR1 is SGHTA and CDR2 is FQGNSA. The CDR3 protein is CASSLAGGANEKLFF. CDR3 nucleotide sequence: TGTGCCAGCAGCTTAGCAGGGGGTGCTAATGAAAAACTGTTTTTT.

The chain joins TRBV9 to TRBJ1-1; D possibly corresponds to TRBD1 (5 bases). Germline assignment: CDR1 SGDLS and CDR2 YYNGEE. CDR3 size: 15 residues. V gave up 0 bases and J gave up 0 bases, with 9 bases separating them. In DNA, the CDR3 is TGTGCCAGCAGCGTAGGAGGAGGGGTGAACACTGAAGCTTTCTTT. Its translation is CASSVGGGVNTEAFF. Supplemented by reference TRBV9 and TRBJ1-1, the full variable domain reads DSGVTQTPKHLITATGQRVTLRCSPRSGDLSVYWYQQSLDQGLQFLIQYYNGEERAKGNILERFSAQQFPDLHSELNLSSLELGDSALYFCASSVGGGVNTEAFFGQGTRLTVV.

The rearrangement joins TRBV7-3 to TRBJ1-2, with D possibly TRBD1 on 5 matching bases. CDR3 length equals 13 residues. Germline values: CDR1 SGHTA, CDR2 FQGTGA. Trimming shortened V by 5 bases and J by 2 bases, and 9 bases separated the two germline ends. As DNA, the CDR3 is TGTGCCAGCAGCCCGGGACTAAACTATGGCTACACCTTC. It is translated as CASSPGLNYGYTF.

The rearrangement links TRBV6-5 to TRBJ2-3, with D perhaps TRBD1 (6 bases). Trimming removed 7 bases from V and 2 bases from J, with 16 bases in between. CDR1 is MNHEY, CDR2 SVGAGI, per germline. CDR3 length equals 15 residues. The CDR3 region has the DNA TGTGCCAGCACCAAGACAGGAAGCCACACAGATACGCAGTATTTT. Residues: CASTKTGSHTDTQYF.

A note on this clone: The junction differs from germline at one of its ends, possibly a read error. CDR3 coding DNA: TGTGCTAGCAGCACCGGGACTAGCGGAACCGAGCAGTTCTTC. It codes for CASSTGTSGTEQFF. The V gene is TRBV7-7, the J gene TRBJ2-1; TRBD2 aligns across 11 bases. This CDR3 spans 14 amino acids. CDR1 and CDR2 from the germline V gene are SSHAT and FNYEAQ (reference sequence).

The chain employs TRBV6-6 and TRBJ1-5; TRBD1 aligns across 7 bases. The CDR3 runs 13 residues. Germline-derived CDR1 and CDR2 are MNHNY and SVGAGI (reference sequence). The CDR3: CAATGQGNQPQHF. CDR3 coding DNA: TGTGCGGCGACAGGGCAGGGAAATCAGCCCCAGCATTTT.

V is TRBV19 and J is TRBJ2-5; 11 bases map to TRBD2. This CDR3 is built from 16 residues. The J segment lost 6 bases and the V segment lost 0 bases, leaving 6 bases of the junction unmatched. In germline, CDR1 is LNHDA, CDR2 SQIVND (reference sequence). The CDR3 sequence: CASSIESSGRAKTQYF. The CDR3 DNA reads as TGTGCCAGTAGTATAGAAAGTAGCGGGAGGGCCAAGACCCAGTACTTC.

The chain recombines TRBV9 with TRBJ2-1; 13 bases line up with TRBD2. In germline, CDR1 is SGDLS, CDR2 YYNGEE. V dropped 2 bases and J dropped 2; count of bases not matched to a gene: 7. The CDR3 is made up of 18 amino acids. CDR3 bases: TGTGCCAGCAGCGTCGGACTAGCGGGAGCTCGCGCCTACAATGAGCAGTTCTTC. It encodes CASSVGLAGARAYNEQFF.

The chain joins TRBV20-1 to TRBJ2-7; no clear D gene. Trimming pared 3 bases from V and 6 bases from J, leaving 9 bases between. CDR3 length: 11 amino acids. The germline gives CDR1 DFQATT, CDR2 SNEGSKA (reference sequence). CDR3 bases: TGCAGTGCTAGCGTGAACAGCGAGCAGTACTTC. Amino acids: CSASVNSEQYF.

The chain uses TRBV19 and TRBJ2-2; TRBD2 matches 12 bases. The CDR3 has 19 amino acids. V shed 9 bases, J shed 0 bases, and the junction held 14 bases outside the gene matches. The germline V gene has CDR1 LNHDA and CDR2 SQIVND (reference sequence). CDR3: CASRFGDGLAGTNTGELFF. Written as DNA, the CDR3 is TGTGCCAGCAGATTCGGCGACGGACTAGCGGGGACGAACACCGGGGAGCTGTTTTTT.

The table lists this clone with a count of one. A junction end diverges from the germline sequence, so it may reflect a read error. V gene TRBV9 combines with J gene TRBJ1-2; maybe TRBD1 (5 bases). This CDR3 is 14 amino acids long. CDR1 is SGDLS, CDR2 YYNGEE, per germline. In DNA, the CDR3 is TGTGCCGGCAGCGTAGGGGACTCTAACTATGGCTACACCTTC. This codes for CAGSVGDSNYGYTF.

The rearrangement joins TRBV5-8 to TRBJ1-2; TRBD1 agrees at 12 bases. The CDR3 covers 16 residues. V lost 4 bases, J lost 5 bases, and 9 bases stayed unmatched. Germline V gene data show CDR1 as SGHTS and CDR2 as YDEGEE. CDR3 sequence reads: CASSPGTGGSVYGYTF. As DNA, the CDR3 is TGTGCCAGCAGCCCTGGGACAGGGGGCTCCGTGTATGGCTACACCTTC.

The rearrangement links TRBV27 to TRBJ1-1; D is unclear. V gave up 0 bases and J gave up 3 bases, with 11 bases separating them. The CDR3 has 15 residues. Germline assignment: CDR1 MNHEY and CDR2 SMNVEV (reference sequence). The CDR3 protein is CASSLSSGLYTEAFF. CDR3 in DNA: TGTGCCAGCAGTTTATCTTCGGGGTTGTACACTGAAGCTTTCTTT.

The chain joins TRBV19 to TRBJ1-5, with D unresolved. This CDR3 comprises 12 residues. The V end was cut by 7 bases, the J end by 3 bases, with 7 bases between. CDR1 and CDR2 from the germline V gene are LNHDA and SQIVND (reference sequence). CDR3 nucleotides: TGTGCCAGTACCCGGTACAATCAGCCCCAGCATTTT. Its protein is CASTRYNQPQHF.

The chain recombines TRBV29-1 with TRBJ2-1, with D possibly matching TRBD1 (6 bases). V was cut by 7 bases and J by 7 bases, with 14 bases left in between. The CDR3 covers 12 residues. Germline assignment: CDR1 SQVTM and CDR2 ANQGSEA. CDR3 protein: CSGSMGQNEQFF. DNA of the CDR3: TGCAGCGGATCCATGGGACAAAATGAGCAGTTCTTC.